This TCR beta chain was identified during a study of cytomegalovirus exposure and HLA in healthy donors. PCR used 60 Vbeta primers and 13 Jbeta primers. Repertoires were generated with immunoSEQ multiplex PCR, while TCRdb's copy carries only in-frame clones and drops some. The sample holds some 130,000 clones, about 78% seen once. The table lists this clone with a few counts. CDR3 length: 17 residues. Germline loops: CDR1 SGHDN, CDR2 FVKESK. V was pared by 0 bases and J by 4 bases, with 8 bases of the junction left unmatched. The chain has TRBV14 and TRBJ2-1, with 8 bases fitting TRBD1. The clonotype originates from a human donor in good health. Sequences were obtained from PBMCs. The CDR3 region has the DNA TGTGCCAGCAGCCAAGACTTCGCAGGGGGCGCGTACAATGAGCAGTTCTTC. This codes for CASSQDFAGGAYNEQFF.